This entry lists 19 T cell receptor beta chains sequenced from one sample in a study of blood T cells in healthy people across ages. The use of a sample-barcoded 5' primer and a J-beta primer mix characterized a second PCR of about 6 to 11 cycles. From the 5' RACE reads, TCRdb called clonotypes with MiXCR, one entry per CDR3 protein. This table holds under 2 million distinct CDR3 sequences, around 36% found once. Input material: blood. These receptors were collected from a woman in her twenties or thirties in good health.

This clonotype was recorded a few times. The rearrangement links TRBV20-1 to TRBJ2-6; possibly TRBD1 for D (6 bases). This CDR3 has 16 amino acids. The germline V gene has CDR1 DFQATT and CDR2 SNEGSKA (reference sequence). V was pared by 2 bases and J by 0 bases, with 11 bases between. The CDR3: CSARQGTLSGANVLTF. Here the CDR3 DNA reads TGCAGTGCTAGACAGGGGACCCTCTCTGGGGCCAACGTCCTGACTTTC.

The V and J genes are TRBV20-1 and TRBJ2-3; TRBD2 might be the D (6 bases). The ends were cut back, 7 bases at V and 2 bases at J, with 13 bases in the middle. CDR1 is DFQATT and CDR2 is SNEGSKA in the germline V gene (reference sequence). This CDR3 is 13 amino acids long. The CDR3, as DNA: TGCAGTGTTAGGCGGGGTGCCACAGATACGCAGTATTTT. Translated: CSVRRGATDTQYF.

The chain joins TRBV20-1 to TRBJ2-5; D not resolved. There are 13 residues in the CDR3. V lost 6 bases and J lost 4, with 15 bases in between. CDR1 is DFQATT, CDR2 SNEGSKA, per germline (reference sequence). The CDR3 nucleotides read TGCAGTGCCCCCCCCGGATCAGGAGAGACCCAGTACTTC. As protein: CSAPPGSGETQYF.

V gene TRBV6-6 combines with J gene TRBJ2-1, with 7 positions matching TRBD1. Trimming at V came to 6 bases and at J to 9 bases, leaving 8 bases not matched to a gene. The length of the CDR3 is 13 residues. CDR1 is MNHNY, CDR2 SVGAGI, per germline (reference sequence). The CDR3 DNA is TGTGCCAGCAGCCGGGACAGACTGGTTGAGCAGTTCTTC. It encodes CASSRDRLVEQFF.

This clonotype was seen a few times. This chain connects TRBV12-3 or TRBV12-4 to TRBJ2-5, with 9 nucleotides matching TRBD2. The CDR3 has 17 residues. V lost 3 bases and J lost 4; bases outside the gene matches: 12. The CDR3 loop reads CASSFYRPAGGPETQYF. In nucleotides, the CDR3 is TGTGCCAGCAGTTTCTATCGCCCAGCGGGGGGCCCAGAGACCCAGTACTTC.

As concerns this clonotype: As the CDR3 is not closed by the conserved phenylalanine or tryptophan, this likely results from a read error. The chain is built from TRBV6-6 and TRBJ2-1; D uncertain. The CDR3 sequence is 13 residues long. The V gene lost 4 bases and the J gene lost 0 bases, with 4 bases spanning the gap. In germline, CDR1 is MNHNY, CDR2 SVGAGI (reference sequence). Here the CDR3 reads CASSLDSYNEQFL. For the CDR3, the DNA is TGTGCCAGCAGTTTGGACTCCTACAATGAGCAGTTCCTC.

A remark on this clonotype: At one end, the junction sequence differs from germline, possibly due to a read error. CDR3 amino acids: CAGSQDRGEQYF. The CDR3 region has the DNA TGTGCCGGCAGCCAAGACAGAGGCGAGCAGTACTTC. The chain uses TRBV3-1 and TRBJ2-7; TRBD1 might be the D (5 bases). This CDR3 has 12 residues. Looked up from germline, CDR1 is LGHDT and CDR2 is YNNKEL (reference sequence).

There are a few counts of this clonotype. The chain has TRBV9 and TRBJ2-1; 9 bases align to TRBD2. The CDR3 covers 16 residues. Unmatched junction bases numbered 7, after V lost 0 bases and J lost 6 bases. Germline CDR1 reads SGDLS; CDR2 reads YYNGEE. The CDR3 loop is CASSVGASGVLNEQFF. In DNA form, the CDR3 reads TGTGCCAGCAGCGTAGGGGCTAGCGGGGTCCTCAATGAGCAGTTCTTC. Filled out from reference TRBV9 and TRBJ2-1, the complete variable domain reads DSGVTQTPKHLITATGQRVTLRCSPRSGDLSVYWYQQSLDQGLQFLIQYYNGEERAKGNILERFSAQQFPDLHSELNLSSLELGDSALYFCASSVGASGVLNEQFFGPGTRLTVL.

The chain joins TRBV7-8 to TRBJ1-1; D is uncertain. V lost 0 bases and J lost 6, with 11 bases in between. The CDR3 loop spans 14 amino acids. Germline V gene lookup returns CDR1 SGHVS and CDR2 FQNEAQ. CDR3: CASSLAIVQAEAFF. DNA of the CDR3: TGTGCCAGCAGCTTAGCGATAGTGCAGGCTGAAGCTTTCTTT.

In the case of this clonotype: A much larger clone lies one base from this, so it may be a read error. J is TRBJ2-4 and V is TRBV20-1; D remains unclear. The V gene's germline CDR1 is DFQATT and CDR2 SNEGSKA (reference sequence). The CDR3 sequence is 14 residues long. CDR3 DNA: TGCAGTGCTGGAGATGAAGGCAGTAAAAACATTCAGTACTTC. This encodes CSAGDEGSKNIQYF.

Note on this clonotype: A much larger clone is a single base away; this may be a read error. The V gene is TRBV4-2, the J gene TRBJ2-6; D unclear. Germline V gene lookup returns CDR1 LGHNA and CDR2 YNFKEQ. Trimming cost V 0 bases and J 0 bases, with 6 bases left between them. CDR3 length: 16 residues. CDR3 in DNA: TGTGCCAGCAGCCAAGATGACGGCTCTGGGGCCAACGTCCTGACTTTC. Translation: CASSQDDGSGANVLTF.

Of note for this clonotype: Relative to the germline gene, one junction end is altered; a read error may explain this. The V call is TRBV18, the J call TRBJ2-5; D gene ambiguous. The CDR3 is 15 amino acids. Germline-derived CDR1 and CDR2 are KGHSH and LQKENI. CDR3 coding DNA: TGTGCCAGCTCACCACTAGGCAGGAAACAAGAGGCCCAGTACTTC. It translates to CASSPLGRKQEAQYF.

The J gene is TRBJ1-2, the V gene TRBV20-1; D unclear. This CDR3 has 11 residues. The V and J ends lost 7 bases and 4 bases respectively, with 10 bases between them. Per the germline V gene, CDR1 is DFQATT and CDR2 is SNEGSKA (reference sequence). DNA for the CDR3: TGCAGTGGGGCCGGGGTCTATGGCTACACCTTC. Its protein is CSGAGVYGYTF.

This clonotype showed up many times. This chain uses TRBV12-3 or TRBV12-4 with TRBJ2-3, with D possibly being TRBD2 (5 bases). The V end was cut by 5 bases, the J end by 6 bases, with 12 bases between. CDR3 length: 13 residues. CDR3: CASSPEGRDTQYF. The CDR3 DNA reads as TGTGCCAGCAGTCCCGAGGGTCGGGATACGCAGTATTTT.

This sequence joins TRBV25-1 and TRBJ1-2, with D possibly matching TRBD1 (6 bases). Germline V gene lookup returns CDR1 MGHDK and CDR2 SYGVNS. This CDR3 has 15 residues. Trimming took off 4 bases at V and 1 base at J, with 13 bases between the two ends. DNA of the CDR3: TGTGCCAGCAGTGCACGGGGGACACTTAACTATGGCTACACCTTC. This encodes CASSARGTLNYGYTF.

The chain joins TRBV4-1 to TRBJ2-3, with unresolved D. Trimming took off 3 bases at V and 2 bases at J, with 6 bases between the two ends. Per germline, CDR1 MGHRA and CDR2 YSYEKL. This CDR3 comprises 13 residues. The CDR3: CASSHQPTDTQYF. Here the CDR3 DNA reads TGCGCCAGCAGCCATCAACCCACAGATACGCAGTATTTT.

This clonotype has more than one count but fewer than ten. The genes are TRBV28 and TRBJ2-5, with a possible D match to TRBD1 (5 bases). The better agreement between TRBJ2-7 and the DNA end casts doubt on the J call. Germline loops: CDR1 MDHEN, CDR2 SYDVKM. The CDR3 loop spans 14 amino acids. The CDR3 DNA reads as TGTGCCAGCAGTTTTCTACAGGCCTCCTACGAGCAGTACTTC. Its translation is CASSFLQASYEQYF.

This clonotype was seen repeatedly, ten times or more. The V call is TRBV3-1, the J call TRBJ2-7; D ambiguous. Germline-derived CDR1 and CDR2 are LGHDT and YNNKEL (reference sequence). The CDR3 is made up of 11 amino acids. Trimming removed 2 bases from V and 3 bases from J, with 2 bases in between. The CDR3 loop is CASSQNYEQYF. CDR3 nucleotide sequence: TGTGCCAGCAGCCAAAACTACGAGCAGTACTTC.

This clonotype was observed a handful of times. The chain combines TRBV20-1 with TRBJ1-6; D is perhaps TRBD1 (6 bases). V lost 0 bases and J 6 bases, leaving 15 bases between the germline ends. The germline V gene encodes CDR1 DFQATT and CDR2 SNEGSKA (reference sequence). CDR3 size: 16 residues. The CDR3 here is CSARDNLGGLNSPLHF. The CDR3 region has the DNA TGCAGTGCTAGAGATAATCTGGGGGGGCTTAATTCACCCCTCCACTTT.